This T cell receptor (beta chain) was sequenced for a study of T cell clusters in autoimmune cytopenias. As for the study in general: A median of about 50,000 TRB reads per sample yielded a median around 2,500 distinct clonotypes.

TRB was amplified from about 270 ng of peripheral blood genomic DNA per sample. One tube held mixed TRB-A and TRB-B primer pools for touch-down PCR. TCRdb reprocessed the multiplex PCR reads and keeps a single row for each CDR3 protein, giving no DNA. In all, the sample yields some 2,900 distinct CDR3 sequences. The CDR3 extends over 15 amino acids. This clonotype is identified as medium-sized from frequency. The source material was peripheral blood. The clonotype was recovered from a human donor with an autoimmune cytopenia or autoimmune hepatitis (not recorded which). The chain employs TRBV12-3 or TRBV12-4 and TRBJ2-7; the D gene TCRdb calls, TRBD2, cannot be checked with no DNA. CDR3: CASSHTSGSSYEQYF.